This T cell receptor beta chain was retrieved from a study of vaccination effects on CD4 cells after COVID-19. Looking at the study overall: Two doses of BNT162b2 or mRNA-1273 vaccine were administered to participants.

The protocol was immunoSEQ multiplex PCR, while the TCRdb copy is restricted to in-frame clones and leaves out a portion. The sample carries tens of thousands of clones, 55% to 75% recorded once. Study observations and caveats: Few convalescent patients and no early post-infection timepoints were included in the study.

Before any sequencing was done, the ViraFEST assay used viral peptide pools to expand antigen-specific CD4+ T cells. Following culture for ten to eleven days, CD4+ T cells were isolated. A PCR test confirmed that the person had SARS-CoV-2 infection between March and December 2020. Germline assignment: CDR1 ENHRY and CDR2 SYGVKD. V lost 1 base and J lost 2, with 10 bases in between. The CDR3 spans 15 residues. This clone was observed a single time. Its antigen remains unidentified. This chain connects TRBV10-3 to TRBJ2-3; D might be TRBD2 (5 bases). The sequences come from CD4+ T cells from PBMCs cultured with HCoV-NL63 spike peptides, collected before COVID-19 vaccination. This TCR came from a human donor who had a prior SARS-CoV-2 infection. The DNA of the CDR3 is TGTGCCATCAGTGAGTATTATAGCGACACAGATACGCAGTATTTT. Protein sequence: CAISEYYSDTDTQYF.